The rows below give T cell receptor beta chains drawn from one sample of a study of blood T cell repertoires in COVID-19. Using immunoSEQ multiplex PCR, the repertoire was profiled, and TCRdb retains in-frame clones only, with some absent. The sample consists of 150,000 to 200,000 clones, around 83% of them appearing once. The sample taken for sequencing was peripheral blood. These receptors originate from a woman older than 75 in a cohort sampled during active or convalescent COVID-19. Both conserved end residues are part of each CDR3. A D gene is named only where the DNA matches it firmly. The size of a clone is reported for some rows only, either as once, few or many, or as a class for expanded clones.

d_gene	j_gene	v_gene	abundance	CDR3nt	CDR3aa
TRBD1	TRBJ1-6	TRBV20-1	NA	TGCAGTGCTCGACAGGGTCCCCTCCACTTT	CSARQGPLHF
NA	TRBJ1-4	TRBV28	once	TGTGCCGCTAGTACAGGTCTTGCAACTAATGAAAAACTGTTTTTT	CAASTGLATNEKLFF
NA	TRBJ2-3	TRBV7-7	NA	TGTGCCAGCAGCCACTGGCATCCGGAGGCGCCCTACACAGATACGCAGTATTTT	CASSHWHPEAPYTDTQYF
TRBD1	TRBJ1-2	TRBV23-1	NA	TGCGCCAGCAGTCAAGGGACAGGGGGCGAGGATGGCTACACCTTC	CASSQGTGGEDGYTF
NA	TRBJ1-4	TRBV11-2	NA	TGTGCCAGCAGCGCCCGGGTCCAGAGGGATGAAAAACTGTTTTTT	CASSARVQRDEKLFF
TRBD1	TRBJ2-2	TRBV10-3	NA	TGTGCCATCAGTGGTTCCGGGACAGGGGGAACCGGGGAGCTGTTTTTT	CAISGSGTGGTGELFF
TRBD1	TRBJ2-1	TRBV27	NA	TGTGCCAGCAGTGTAACAGGGGGCTTTGGCAATGAGCAGTTCTTC	CASSVTGGFGNEQFF
NA	TRBJ2-7	TRBV7-2	NA	TGTGCCAGCAGCTTAGGGGCAGGGGCCTACGAGCAGTACTTC	CASSLGAGAYEQYF
NA	TRBJ1-1	TRBV5-1	NA	TGCGCCAGCAGCCGCGGAAAGGTGTTGATAAACACTGAAGCTTTCTTT	CASSRGKVLINTEAFF
NA	TRBJ1-5	TRBV11-2	once	TGTGCCAGCAGCTTAGGACAGAATCAGCCCCAGCATTTT	CASSLGQNQPQHF
TRBD1	TRBJ2-3	TRBV9	NA	TGTGCCAGCAGCGCCCTCCCGGGACAGACAGATACGCAGTATTTT	CASSALPGQTDTQYF
NA	TRBJ1-2	TRBV6-1	NA	TGTGCCAGCAGTGAAGTAGCTTATGGCTACACCTTC	CASSEVAYGYTF